This T cell receptor (beta chain) derives from a study of vaccination and CD4 T cells after COVID-19. Study details: The convalescents comprised six males and four females, two of them Hispanic. No peptide, an HIV-1 Nef pool, or a CEFX pool was what each control culture received.

The time point denotes: late sampling 161 to 241 days after vaccination in three convalescent patients. Treatment meaning: approximately 9-day PBMC culture with coronavirus spike peptide pools or control peptides (ViraFEST assay). Deletions cut 5 bases from V and 6 bases from J, with 17 bases between. The CDR3 is 14 amino acids. Per germline, CDR1 SGHVS and CDR2 FQNEAQ. The Oncomine TCR Beta short-read assay was applied to DNA of cultured CD4+ T cells. TCRdb reprocessed the PCR reads with MiXCR, giving one entry per CDR3 protein. The table records about 17,000 distinct CDR3 sequences, around 50% of them present only once. There are a few counts of this clonotype. No antigen is known for it.

The gene calls are TRBV7-8 and TRBJ2-7, with D possibly being TRBD1 (5 bases). This specimen consisted of CD4+ T cells from blood, cultured in vitro, obtained about 7 months after SARS-CoV-2 vaccination. The source of this sequence is a human donor who had recovered from COVID-19. The CDR3: CASSGTGQGSEQYF. Here the CDR3 DNA reads TGTGCCAGCAGCGGAACTGGGCAGGGAAGCGAGCAGTACTTC.